One T cell receptor (beta chain) is described in this entry. Authors' methods: Reference gene primer amplification gave nucleated cell count estimates. Generated by immunoSEQ multiplex PCR, the TCRdb table keeps only in-frame clones and is missing some. V, J and clone size are those of that table, while D and trimming were read from the DNA. The table includes about 430,000 clones, approximately 91% detected once. The data belong to a study of blood T cell repertoires in COVID-19. Participants spanned ages about 18 to 90 years and resided in around 25 US areas. Cohort allocation depended upon clinical history that participants reported. Within 2 weeks before study entry, exposed participants met a COVID-19 case. This receptor was obtained from a woman between 18 and 30 years old who had been exposed to COVID-19. Sequenced input: PBMCs or T cells enriched from blood (not recorded which).

The CDR3 sequence: CASSPQSEGGGYTF. The CDR3 nucleotides are TGTGCCAGCTCACCACAAAGCGAGGGAGGCGGCTACACCTTC. The rearrangement joins TRBV18 to TRBJ1-2; D gene ambiguous. This CDR3 contains 14 residues. CDR1 is KGHSH and CDR2 is LQKENI in the germline V gene. V was cut by 1 base and J by 8 bases, with 14 bases left in between.